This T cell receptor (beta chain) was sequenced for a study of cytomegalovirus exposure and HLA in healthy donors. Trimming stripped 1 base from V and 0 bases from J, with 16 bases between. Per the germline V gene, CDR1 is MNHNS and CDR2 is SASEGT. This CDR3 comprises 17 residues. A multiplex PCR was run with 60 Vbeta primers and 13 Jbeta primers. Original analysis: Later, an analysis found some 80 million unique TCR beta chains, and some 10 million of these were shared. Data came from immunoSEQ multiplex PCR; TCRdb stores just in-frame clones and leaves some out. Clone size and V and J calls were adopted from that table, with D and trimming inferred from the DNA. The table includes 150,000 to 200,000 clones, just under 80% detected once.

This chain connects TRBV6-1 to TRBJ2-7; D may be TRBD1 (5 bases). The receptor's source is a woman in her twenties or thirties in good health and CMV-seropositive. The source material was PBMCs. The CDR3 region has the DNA TGTGCCAGCAGTGAAGTGTATCCAGGGATCGGCTCCTACGAGCAGTACTTC. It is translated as CASSEVYPGIGSYEQYF.